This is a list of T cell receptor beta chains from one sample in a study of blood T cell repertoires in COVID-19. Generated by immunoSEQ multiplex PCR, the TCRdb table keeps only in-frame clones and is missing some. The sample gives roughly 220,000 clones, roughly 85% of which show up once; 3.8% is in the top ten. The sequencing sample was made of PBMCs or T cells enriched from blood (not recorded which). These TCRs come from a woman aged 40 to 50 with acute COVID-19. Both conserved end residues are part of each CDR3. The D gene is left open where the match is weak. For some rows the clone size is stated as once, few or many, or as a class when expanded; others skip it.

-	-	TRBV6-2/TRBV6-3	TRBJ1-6	TGTGCCAGCAGTTATGAAAATGGTGGCAGACTTGGGTCACCCCTCCACTTT	CASSYENGGRLGSPLHF
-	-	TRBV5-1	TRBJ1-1	TGCGCCAGCAGCTTGTCGGCGGGGAACACTGAAGCTTTCTTT	CASSLSAGNTEAFF
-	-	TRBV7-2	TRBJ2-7	TGTGCCAGCAGCTTGGGTTCGGTGGGAGGCTCCTACGAGCAGTACTTC	CASSLGSVGGSYEQYF
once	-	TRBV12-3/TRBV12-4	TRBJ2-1	TGTGCCAGCAGTTTTGGGACTGGGCAGTTCTTC	CASSFGTGQFF
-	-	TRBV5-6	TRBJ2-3	TGTGCCAGCAGCTGGACTGTCACAGATACGCAGTATTTT	CASSWTVTDTQYF
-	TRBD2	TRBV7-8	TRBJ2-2	TGTGCCAGCAGCATAGCGGGAGGAGGTCGGGCCGGGGAGCTGTTTTTT	CASSIAGGGRAGELFF
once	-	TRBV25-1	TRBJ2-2	TGTGCCAGCAGTCGGGGTGGGGACACCGGGGAGCTGTTTTTT	CASSRGGDTGELFF
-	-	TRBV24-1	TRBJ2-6	TGTGCCACCAGTGATTTCCATTCTGGGGCCAACGTCCTGACTTTC	CATSDFHSGANVLTF
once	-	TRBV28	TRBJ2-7	TGTGCCACCCATTCGGGGGCCTACGAGCAGTACTTC	CATHSGAYEQYF
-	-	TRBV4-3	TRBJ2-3	TGCGCCAGCAGCCAAGATCGCCGGCAGGGGTTTACAGATACGCAGTATTTT	CASSQDRRQGFTDTQYF
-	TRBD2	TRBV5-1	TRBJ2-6	TGCGCCAGCAGCTTGATAGCGGGATCGGCTGGGGCCAACGTCCTGACTTTC	CASSLIAGSAGANVLTF
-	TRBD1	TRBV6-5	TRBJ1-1	TGTGCCAGCAGCCAGCCCCGACAGGGTGAAGCTTTCTTT	CASSQPRQGEAFF
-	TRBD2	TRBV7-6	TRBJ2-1	TGTGCCAGCAGCTTTAGCGGGAGAAGGGCCAATGAGCAGTTCTTC	CASSFSGRRANEQFF
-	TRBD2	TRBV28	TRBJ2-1	TGTGCCAGCCCCCCCACTAGCGGGATTCCGAATGAGCAGTTCTTC	CASPPTSGIPNEQFF
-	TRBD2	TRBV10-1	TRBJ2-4	TGCGCCAGCAGAGCGGGGGGCCTAGACAAAAACATTCAGTACTTC	CASRAGGLDKNIQYF
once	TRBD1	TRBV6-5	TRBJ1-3	TGTGCCAGCAGTTGGGACAGTTTGGCTGGAAACACCATATATTTT	CASSWDSLAGNTIYF
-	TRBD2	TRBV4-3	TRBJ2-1	TGCGCCAGCAGCCAAGATTACGCGGGAGCGTACAATGAGCAGTTCTTC	CASSQDYAGAYNEQFF
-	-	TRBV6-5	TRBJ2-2	TGTGCCAGCAGTTACTCGATTAGAACCGCCGGGGAGCTGTTTTTT	CASSYSIRTAGELFF
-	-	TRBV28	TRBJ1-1	TGTGCCAGCAGTTTAAGGAGTAGGGGTGGTAGGGACACTGAAGCTTTCTTT	CASSLRSRGGRDTEAFF
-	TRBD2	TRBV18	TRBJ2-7	TGTGCCAGCTCACCCAAGCGGGAGTCCTACGAGCAGTACTTC	CASSPKRESYEQYF
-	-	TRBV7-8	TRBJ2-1	TGTGCCAGCAGCCCCCCCCTCAATGAGCAGTTCTTC	CASSPPLNEQFF
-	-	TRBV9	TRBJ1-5	TGTGCCAGCAGCCTTAGCGAGGGCCAGCCCCAGCATTTT	CASSLSEGQPQHF
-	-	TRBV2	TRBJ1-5	TGTGCCAGCAGTGAATCGAGCAATCAGCCCCAGCATTTT	CASSESSNQPQHF
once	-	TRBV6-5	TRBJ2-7	TGTGCCAGCAGCTACGGCATCACCTACGAGCAGTACTTC	CASSYGITYEQYF
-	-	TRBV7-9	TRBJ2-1	TGTGCCAGCAGCTTAAGGGAGAGTTGGATGGGGGAGCAGTTCTTC	CASSLRESWMGEQFF
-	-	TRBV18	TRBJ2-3	TGTGCCAGCTCACCACCCCCAGGGAAAGCCACAGATACGCAGTATTTT	CASSPPPGKATDTQYF
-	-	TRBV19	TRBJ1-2	TGTGCCAGTAACCCAGGCCCTAACTATGGCTACACCTTC	CASNPGPNYGYTF
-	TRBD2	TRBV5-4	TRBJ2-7	TGTGCCAGCAGCTTGAAACTAGCGGGAGGGGTGCAGTACTTC	CASSLKLAGGVQYF
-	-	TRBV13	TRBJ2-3	TGTGCCAGCAGCTTACCCGGCGCAGGTGGCGCAGATACGCAGTATTTT	CASSLPGAGGADTQYF
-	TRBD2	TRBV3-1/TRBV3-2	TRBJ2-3	TGTGCCAGCAGCCTGGGGGGGAGCACAGATACGCAGTATTTT	CASSLGGSTDTQYF
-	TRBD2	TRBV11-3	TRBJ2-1	TGTGCCAGCAGCTTACTAGCGGGAGTTGGAAATGAGCAGTTCTTC	CASSLLAGVGNEQFF